This TCR beta chain originates from a study of Ad26.COV2.S vaccination and SARS-CoV-2 variants. The treatment is: roughly 19 received Ad26.COV2.S at low or high dose, single or two shots; roughly five received placebo; per-sample allocation not given. Vaccine and placebo recipients were sampled on day 63 after the first injection. This Boston cohort included adults aged 18-55 years. The method was immunoSEQ multiplex PCR; TCRdb's version includes in-frame clones alone and lacks a portion of them. The sample has around 300,000 clones, 88% seen once; the top ten hold 6.4%. The CDR3 is 13 residues long. Deletions cut 3 bases from V and 8 bases from J, with 8 bases between. CDR1 is LNHNV and CDR2 is YYDKDF in the germline V gene (reference sequence).

The TCR sequence derives from a person between 18 and 60 years old who received the Ad26.COV2.S COVID-19 vaccine or a placebo. The sequencing used peripheral blood, collected in a trial of Ad26.COV2.S vaccine versus placebo. V gene TRBV15 combines with J gene TRBJ1-6; unclear D gene. Here the CDR3 DNA reads TGTGCCACCAGCAGGTTGGGTGATTCACCCCTCCACTTT. Protein product: CATSRLGDSPLHF.